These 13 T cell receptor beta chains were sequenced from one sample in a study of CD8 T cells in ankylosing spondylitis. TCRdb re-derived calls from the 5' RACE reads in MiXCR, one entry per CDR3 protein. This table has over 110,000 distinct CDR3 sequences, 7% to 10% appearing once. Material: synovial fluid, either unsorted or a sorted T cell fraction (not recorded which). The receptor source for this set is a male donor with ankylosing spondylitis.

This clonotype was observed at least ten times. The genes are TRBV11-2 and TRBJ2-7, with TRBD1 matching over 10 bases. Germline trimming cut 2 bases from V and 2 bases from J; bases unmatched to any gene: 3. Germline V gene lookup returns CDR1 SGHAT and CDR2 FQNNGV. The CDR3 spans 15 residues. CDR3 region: CASSLRGQGTYEQYF. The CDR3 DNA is TGTGCCAGCAGCTTAAGGGGACAGGGGACCTACGAGCAGTACTTC. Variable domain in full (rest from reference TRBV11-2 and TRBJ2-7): EAGVAQSPRYKIIEKRQSVAFWCNPISGHATLYWYQQILGQGPKLLIQFQNNGVVDDSQLPKDRFSAERLKGVDSTLKIQPAKLEDSAVYLCASSLRGQGTYEQYFGPGTRLTVT.

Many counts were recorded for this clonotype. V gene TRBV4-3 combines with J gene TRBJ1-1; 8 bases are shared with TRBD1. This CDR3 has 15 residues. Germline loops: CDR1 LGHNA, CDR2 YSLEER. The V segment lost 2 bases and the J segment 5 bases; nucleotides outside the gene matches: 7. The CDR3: CASSQFGQGQTEAFF. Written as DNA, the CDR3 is TGCGCCAGCAGCCAATTTGGACAGGGTCAAACTGAAGCTTTCTTT.

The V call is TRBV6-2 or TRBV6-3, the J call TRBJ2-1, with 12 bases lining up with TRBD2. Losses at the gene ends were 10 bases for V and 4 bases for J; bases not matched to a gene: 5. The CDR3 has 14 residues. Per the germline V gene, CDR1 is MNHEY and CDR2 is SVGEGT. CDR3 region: CATRLAGAYNEQFF. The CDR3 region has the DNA TGTGCCACCCGACTAGCGGGAGCTTACAATGAGCAGTTCTTC.

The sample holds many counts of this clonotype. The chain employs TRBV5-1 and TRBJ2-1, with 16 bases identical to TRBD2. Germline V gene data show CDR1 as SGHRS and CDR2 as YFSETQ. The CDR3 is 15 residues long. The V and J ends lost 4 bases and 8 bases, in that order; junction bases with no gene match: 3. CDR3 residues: CASSRGLAGGDEQFF. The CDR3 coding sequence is TGCGCCAGCAGCCGGGGACTAGCGGGAGGGGATGAGCAGTTCTTC.

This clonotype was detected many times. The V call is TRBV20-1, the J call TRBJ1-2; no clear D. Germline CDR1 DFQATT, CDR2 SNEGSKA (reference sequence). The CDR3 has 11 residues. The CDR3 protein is CSEGGNYGYTF. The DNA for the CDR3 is TGCAGCGAAGGCGGTAACTATGGCTACACCTTC.

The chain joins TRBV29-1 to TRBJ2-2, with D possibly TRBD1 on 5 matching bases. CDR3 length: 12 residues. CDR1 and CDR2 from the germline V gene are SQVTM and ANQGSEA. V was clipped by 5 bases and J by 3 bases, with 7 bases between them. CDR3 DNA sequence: TGCAGCGTTCAGGGTTACACCGGGGAGCTGTTTTTT. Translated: CSVQGYTGELFF.

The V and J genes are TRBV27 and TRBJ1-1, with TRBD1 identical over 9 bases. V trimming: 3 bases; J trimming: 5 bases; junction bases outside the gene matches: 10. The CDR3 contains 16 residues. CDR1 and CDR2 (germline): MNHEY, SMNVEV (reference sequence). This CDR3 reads CASSFYGGQGGTEAFF. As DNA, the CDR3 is TGTGCCAGCAGTTTCTATGGGGGACAGGGCGGAACTGAAGCTTTCTTT.

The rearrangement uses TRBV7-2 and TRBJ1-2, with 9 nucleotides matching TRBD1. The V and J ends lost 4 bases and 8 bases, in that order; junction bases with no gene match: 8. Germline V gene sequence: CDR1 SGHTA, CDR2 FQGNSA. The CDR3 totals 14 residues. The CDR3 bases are TGTGCCAGCAGCTCCACAGGGGGCTCAGACGGCTACACCTTC. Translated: CASSSTGGSDGYTF.

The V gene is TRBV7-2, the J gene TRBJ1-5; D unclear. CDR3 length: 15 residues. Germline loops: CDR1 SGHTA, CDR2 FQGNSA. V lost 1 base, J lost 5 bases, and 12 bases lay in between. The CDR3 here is CASSLEPGFYQPQHF. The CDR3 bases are TGTGCCAGCAGCTTAGAGCCGGGGTTTTATCAGCCCCAGCATTTT.

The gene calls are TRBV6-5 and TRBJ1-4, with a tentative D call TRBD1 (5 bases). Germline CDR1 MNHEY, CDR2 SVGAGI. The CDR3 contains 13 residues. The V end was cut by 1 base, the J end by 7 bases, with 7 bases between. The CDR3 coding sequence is TGTGCCAGCAGTTACTTGGGGGGTGAAAAACTGTTTTTT. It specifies CASSYLGGEKLFF.

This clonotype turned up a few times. CDR3 sequence reads: CSARTAGGPSQETQYF. CDR3 coding DNA: TGCAGTGCTAGAACCGCGGGGGGGCCGAGCCAAGAGACCCAGTACTTC. This sequence joins TRBV20-1 and TRBJ2-5; 9 positions match TRBD2. Losses at the gene ends were 2 bases for V and 1 base for J; bases not matched to a gene: 8. Germline V gives CDR1 DFQATT, CDR2 SNEGSKA (reference sequence). This CDR3 spans 16 amino acids.

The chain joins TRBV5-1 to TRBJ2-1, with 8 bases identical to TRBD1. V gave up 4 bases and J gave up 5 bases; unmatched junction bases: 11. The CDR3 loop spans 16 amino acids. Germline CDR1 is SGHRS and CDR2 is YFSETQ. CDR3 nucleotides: TGCGCCAGCAGCCCAGGGACAGGTGACAGGGACAATGAGCAGTTCTTC. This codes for CASSPGTGDRDNEQFF.

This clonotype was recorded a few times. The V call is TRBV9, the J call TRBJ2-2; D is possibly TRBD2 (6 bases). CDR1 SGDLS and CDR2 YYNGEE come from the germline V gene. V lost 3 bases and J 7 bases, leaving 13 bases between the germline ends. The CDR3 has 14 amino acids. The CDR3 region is CASSGGGVFGELFF. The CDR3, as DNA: TGTGCCAGCAGCGGAGGAGGGGTATTCGGGGAGCTGTTTTTT.